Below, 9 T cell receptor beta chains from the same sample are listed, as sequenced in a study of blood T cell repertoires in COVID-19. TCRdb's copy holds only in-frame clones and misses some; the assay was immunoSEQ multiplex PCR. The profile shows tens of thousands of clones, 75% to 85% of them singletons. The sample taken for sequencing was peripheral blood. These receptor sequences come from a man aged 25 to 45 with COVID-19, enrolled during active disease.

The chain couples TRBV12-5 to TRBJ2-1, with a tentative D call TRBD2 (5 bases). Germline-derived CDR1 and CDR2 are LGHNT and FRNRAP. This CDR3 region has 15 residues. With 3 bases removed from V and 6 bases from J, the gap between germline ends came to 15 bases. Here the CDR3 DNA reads TGTGCTAGTGGTTTAGGCGGGCAGACCTCCAATGAGCAGTTCTTC. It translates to CASGLGGQTSNEQFF.

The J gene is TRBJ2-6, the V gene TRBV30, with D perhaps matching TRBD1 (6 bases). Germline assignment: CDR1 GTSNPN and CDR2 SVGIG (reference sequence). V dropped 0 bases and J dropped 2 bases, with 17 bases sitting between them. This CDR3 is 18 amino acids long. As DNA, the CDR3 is TGTGCCTGGAGTGTACTGGGGGCAGGAGCAACTGGGGCCAACGTCCTGACTTTC. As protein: CAWSVLGAGATGANVLTF.

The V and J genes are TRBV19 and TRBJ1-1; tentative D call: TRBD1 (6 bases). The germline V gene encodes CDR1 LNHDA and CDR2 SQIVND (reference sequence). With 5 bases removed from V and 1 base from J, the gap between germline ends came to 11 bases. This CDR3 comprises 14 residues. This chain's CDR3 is CASSPRTENTEAFF. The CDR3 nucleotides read TGTGCCAGTAGTCCCCGGACAGAGAACACTGAAGCTTTCTTT.

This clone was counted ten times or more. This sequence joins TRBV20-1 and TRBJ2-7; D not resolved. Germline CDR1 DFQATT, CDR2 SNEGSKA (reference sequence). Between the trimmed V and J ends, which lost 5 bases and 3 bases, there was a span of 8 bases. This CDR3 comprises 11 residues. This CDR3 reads CSAPGHYEQYF. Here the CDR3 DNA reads TGCAGTGCTCCTGGCCACTACGAGCAGTACTTC.

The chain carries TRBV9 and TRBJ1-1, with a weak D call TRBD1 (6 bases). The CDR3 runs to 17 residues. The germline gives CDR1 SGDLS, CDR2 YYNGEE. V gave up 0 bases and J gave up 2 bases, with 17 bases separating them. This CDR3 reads CASSVVDPGQTNTEAFF. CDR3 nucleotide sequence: TGTGCCAGCAGCGTAGTTGACCCCGGACAGACCAACACTGAAGCTTTCTTT.

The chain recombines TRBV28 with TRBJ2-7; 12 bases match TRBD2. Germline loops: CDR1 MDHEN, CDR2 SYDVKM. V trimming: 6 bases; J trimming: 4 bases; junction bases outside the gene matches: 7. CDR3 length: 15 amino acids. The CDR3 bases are TGTGCCAGCAGCTTCATGACTAGCGGGAGTTACGAGCAGTACTTC. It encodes CASSFMTSGSYEQYF.

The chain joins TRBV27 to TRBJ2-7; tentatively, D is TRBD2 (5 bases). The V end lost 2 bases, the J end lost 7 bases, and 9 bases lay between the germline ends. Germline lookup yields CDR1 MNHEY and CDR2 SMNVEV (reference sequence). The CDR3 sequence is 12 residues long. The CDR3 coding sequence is TGTGCCAGCAGTTTACAGTCGGGGGAGCAGTACTTC. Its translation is CASSLQSGEQYF.

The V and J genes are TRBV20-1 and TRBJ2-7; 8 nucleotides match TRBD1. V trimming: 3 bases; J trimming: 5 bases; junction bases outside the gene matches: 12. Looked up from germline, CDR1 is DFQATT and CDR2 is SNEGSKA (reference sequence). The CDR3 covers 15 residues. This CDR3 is CSASLSHGQGNEQYF. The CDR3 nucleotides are TGCAGTGCTAGTTTGTCTCACGGACAGGGAAACGAGCAGTACTTC.

The CDR3 protein is CASSYYLFYEQYF. DNA of the CDR3: TGTGCCAGCAGTTACTATCTGTTCTACGAGCAGTACTTC. The V gene is TRBV6-6, the J gene TRBJ2-7; no definite D call. The length of the CDR3 is 13 residues. Trimming pared 1 base from V and 3 bases from J, leaving 7 bases between. Germline V gene data show CDR1 as MNHNY and CDR2 as SVGAGI (reference sequence).